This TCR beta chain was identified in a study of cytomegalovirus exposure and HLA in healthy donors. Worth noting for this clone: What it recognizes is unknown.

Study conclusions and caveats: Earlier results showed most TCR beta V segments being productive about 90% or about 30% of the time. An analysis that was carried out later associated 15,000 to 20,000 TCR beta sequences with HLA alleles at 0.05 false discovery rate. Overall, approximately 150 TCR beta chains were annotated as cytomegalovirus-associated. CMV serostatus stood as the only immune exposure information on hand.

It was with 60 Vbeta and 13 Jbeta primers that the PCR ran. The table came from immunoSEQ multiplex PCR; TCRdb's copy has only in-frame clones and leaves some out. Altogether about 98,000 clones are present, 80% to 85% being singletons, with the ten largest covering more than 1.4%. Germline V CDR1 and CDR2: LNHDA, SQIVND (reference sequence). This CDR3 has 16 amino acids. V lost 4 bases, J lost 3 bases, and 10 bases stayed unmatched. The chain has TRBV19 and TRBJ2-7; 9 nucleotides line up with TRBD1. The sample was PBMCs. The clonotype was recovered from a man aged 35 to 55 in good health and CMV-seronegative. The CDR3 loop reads CASSRGTGRILYEQYF. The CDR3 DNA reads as TGTGCCAGTAGTAGGGGGACAGGGCGGATTCTCTACGAGCAGTACTTC.